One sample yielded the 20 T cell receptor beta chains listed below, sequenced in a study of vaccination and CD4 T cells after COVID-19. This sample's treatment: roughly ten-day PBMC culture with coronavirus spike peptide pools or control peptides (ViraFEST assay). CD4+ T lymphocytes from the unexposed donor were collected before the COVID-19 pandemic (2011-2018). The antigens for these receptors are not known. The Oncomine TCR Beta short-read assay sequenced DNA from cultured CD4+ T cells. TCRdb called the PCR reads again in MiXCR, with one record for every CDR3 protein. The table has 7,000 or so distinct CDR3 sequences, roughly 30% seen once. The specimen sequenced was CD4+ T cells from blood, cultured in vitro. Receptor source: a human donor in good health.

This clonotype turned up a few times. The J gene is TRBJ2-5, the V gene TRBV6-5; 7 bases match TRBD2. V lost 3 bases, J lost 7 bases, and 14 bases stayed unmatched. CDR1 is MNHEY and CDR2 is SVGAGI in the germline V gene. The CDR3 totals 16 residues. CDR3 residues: CASSYRPGRVEGTQYF. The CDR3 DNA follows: TGTGCCAGCAGTTATCGACCAGGGAGGGTTGAGGGGACCCAGTACTTC.

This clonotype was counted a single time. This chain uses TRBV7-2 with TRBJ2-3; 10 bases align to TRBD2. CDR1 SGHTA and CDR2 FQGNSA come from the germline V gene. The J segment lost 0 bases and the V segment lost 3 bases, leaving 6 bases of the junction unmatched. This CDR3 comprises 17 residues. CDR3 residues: CASSFSSGGTSTDTQYF. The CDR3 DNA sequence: TGTGCCAGCAGCTTCAGTAGCGGGGGGACTAGCACAGATACGCAGTATTTT.

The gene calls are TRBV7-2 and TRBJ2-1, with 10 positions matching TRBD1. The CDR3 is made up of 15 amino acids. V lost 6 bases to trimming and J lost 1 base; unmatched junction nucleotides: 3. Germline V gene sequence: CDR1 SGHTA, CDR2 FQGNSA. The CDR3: CASRSGQGSYNEQFF. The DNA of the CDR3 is TGTGCCAGCAGATCGGGACAGGGGTCCTACAATGAGCAGTTCTTC. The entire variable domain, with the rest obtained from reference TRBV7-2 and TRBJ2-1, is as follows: GAGVSQSPSNKVTEKGKDVELRCDPISGHTALYWYRQSLGQGLEFLIYFQGNSAPDKSGLPSDRFSAERTGGSVSTLTIQRTQQEDSAVYLCASRSGQGSYNEQFFGPGTRLTVL.

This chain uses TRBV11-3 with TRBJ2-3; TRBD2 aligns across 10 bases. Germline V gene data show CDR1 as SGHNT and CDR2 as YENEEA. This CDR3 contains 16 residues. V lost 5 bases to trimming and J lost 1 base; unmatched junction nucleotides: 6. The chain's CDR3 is CASSIKGTSGTDTQYF. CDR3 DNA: TGTGCCAGCAGCATCAAAGGGACTAGCGGCACAGATACGCAGTATTTT.

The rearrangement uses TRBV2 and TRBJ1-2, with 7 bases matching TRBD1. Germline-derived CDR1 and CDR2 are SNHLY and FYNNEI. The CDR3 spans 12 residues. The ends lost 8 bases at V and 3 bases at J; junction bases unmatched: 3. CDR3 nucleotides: TGTGCCAGCTACGGGACAGACTATGGCTACACCTTC. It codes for CASYGTDYGYTF.

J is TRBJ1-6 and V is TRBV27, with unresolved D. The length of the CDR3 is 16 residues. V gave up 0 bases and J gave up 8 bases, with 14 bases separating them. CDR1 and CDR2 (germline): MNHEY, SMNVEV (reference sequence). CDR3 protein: CASSLSLNARYSPLHF. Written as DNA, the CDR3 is TGTGCCAGCAGTTTATCACTCAACGCACGATATTCACCCCTCCACTTT.

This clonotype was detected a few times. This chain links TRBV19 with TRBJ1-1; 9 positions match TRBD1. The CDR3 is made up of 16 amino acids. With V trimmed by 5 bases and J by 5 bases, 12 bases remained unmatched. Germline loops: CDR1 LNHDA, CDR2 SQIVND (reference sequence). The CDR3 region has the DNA TGTGCCAGTAGTCCCCTACCGGGACAGGGTGCTACTGAAGCTTTCTTT. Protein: CASSPLPGQGATEAFF.

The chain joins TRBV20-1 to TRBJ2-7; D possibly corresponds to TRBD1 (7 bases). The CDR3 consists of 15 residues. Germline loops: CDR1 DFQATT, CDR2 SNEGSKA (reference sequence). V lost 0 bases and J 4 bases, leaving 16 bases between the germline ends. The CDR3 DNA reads TGCAGTGCTAGAGAGGAGGGGGCCATCCGATACGAGCAGTACTTC. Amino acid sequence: CSAREEGAIRYEQYF.

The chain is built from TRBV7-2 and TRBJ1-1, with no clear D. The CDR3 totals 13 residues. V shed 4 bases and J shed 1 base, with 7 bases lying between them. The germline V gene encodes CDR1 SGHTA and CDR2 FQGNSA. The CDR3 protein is CASSSTTNTEAFF. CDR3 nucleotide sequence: TGTGCCAGCAGCTCAACAACGAACACTGAAGCTTTCTTT. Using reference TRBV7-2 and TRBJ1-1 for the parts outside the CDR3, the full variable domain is GAGVSQSPSNKVTEKGKDVELRCDPISGHTALYWYRQSLGQGLEFLIYFQGNSAPDKSGLPSDRFSAERTGGSVSTLTIQRTQQEDSAVYLCASSSTTNTEAFFGQGTRLTVV.

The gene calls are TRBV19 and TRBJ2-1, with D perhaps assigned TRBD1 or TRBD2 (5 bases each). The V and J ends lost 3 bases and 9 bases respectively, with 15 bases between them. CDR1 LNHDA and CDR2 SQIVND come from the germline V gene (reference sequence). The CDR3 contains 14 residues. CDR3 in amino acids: CASSITLTGGEQFF. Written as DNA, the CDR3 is TGTGCCAGTAGTATCACACTTACTGGGGGTGAGCAGTTCTTC.

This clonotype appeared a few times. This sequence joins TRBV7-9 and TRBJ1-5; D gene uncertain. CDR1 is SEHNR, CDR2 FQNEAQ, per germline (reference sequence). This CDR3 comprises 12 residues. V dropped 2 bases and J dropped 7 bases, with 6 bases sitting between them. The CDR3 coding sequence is TGTGCCAGCAGCTTACCGGGACAGCCCCAGCATTTT. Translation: CASSLPGQPQHF.

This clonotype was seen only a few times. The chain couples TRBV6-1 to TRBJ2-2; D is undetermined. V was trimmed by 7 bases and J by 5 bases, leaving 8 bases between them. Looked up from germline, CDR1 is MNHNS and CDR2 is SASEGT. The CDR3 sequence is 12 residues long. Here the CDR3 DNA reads TGTGCCAGCACCCCACTGACCGGGGAGCTGTTTTTT. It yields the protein CASTPLTGELFF.

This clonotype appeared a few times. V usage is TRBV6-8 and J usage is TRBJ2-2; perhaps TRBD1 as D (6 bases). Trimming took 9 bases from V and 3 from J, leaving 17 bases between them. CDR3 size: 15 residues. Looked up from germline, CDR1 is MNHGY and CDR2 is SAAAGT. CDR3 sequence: CARRAPGHDTGELFF. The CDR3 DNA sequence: TGTGCCAGAAGGGCCCCGGGACACGACACCGGGGAGCTGTTTTTT.

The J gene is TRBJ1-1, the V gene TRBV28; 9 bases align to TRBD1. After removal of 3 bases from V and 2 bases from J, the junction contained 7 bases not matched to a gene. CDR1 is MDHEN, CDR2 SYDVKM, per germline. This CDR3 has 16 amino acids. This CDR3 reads CASSFGDRDVNTEAFF. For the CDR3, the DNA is TGTGCCAGCAGTTTTGGGGACAGGGACGTTAACACTGAAGCTTTCTTT.

This chain's CDR3 is CASSLATWYRETQYF. CDR3 in DNA: TGCGCCAGCAGCTTGGCTACGTGGTATAGAGAGACCCAGTACTTC. V is TRBV5-1 and J is TRBJ2-5; D remains ambiguous. CDR1 is SGHRS, CDR2 YFSETQ, per germline. Trimming cost V 0 bases and J 4 bases, with 13 bases left between them. The CDR3 sequence is 15 residues long.

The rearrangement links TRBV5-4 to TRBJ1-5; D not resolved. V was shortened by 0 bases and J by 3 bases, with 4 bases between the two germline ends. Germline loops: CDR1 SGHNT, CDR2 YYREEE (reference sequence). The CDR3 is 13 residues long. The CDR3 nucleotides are TGTGCCAGCAGCTTGGAACCCAATCAGCCCCAGCATTTT. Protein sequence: CASSLEPNQPQHF. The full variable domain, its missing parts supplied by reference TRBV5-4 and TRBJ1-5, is ETGVTQSPTHLIKTRGQQVTLRCSSQSGHNTVSWYQQALGQGPQFIFQYYREEENGRGNFPPRFSGLQFPNYSSELNVNALELDDSALYLCASSLEPNQPQHFGDGTRLSIL.

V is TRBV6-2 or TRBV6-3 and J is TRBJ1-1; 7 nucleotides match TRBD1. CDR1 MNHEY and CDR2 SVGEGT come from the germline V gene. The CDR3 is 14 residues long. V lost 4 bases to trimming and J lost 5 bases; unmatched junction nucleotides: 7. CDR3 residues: CASSFWQGGTEAFF. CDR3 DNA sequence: TGTGCCAGCAGTTTCTGGCAGGGGGGTACTGAAGCTTTCTTT.

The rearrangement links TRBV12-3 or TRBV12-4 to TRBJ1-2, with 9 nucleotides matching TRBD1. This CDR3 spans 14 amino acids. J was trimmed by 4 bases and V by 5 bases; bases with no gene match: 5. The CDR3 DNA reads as TGTGCCAGCAGTCCAACGGGACAGGGCTATGGCTACACCTTC. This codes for CASSPTGQGYGYTF.

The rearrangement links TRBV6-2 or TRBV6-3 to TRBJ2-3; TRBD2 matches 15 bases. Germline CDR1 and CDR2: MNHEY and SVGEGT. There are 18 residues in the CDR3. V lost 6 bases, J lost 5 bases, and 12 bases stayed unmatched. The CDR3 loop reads CASRRGLAGGPRGDTQYF. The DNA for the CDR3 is TGTGCCAGCAGACGCGGACTAGCGGGGGGGCCTCGAGGAGATACGCAGTATTTT.

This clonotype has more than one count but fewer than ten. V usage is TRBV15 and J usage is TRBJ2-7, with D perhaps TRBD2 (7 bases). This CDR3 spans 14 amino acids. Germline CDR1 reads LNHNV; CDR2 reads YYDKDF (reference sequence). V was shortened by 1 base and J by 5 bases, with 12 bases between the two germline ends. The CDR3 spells CATSRARGGDEQYF. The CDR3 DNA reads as TGTGCCACCAGCAGAGCAAGGGGGGGGGACGAGCAGTACTTC.